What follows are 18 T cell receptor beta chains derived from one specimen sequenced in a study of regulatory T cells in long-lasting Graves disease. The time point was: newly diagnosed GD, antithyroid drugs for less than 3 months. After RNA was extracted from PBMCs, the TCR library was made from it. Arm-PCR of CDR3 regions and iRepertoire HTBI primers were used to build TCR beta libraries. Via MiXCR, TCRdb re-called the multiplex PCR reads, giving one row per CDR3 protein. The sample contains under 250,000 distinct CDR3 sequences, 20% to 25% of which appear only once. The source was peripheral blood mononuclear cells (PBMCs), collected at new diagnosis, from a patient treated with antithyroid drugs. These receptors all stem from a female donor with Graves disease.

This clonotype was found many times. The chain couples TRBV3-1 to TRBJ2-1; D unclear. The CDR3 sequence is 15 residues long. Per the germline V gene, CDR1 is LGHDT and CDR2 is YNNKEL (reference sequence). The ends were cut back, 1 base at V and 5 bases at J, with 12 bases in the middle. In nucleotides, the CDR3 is TGTGCCAGCAGCCAAGGAGCCCCAAGGGACAATGAGCAGTTCTTC. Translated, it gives CASSQGAPRDNEQFF.

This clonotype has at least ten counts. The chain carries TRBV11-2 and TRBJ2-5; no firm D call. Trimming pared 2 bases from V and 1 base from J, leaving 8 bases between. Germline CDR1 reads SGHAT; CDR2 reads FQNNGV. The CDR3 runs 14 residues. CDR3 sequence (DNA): TGTGCCAGCAGCTTACAGCAACTCCAAGAGACCCAGTACTTC. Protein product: CASSLQQLQETQYF.

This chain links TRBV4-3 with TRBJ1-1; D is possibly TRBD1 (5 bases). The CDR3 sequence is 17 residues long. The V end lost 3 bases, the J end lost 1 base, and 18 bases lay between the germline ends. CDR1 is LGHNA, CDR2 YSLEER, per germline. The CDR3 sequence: CASSQVGVIDRNTEAFF. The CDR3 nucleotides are TGCGCCAGCAGCCAGGTTGGGGTCATAGACAGGAACACTGAAGCTTTCTTT.

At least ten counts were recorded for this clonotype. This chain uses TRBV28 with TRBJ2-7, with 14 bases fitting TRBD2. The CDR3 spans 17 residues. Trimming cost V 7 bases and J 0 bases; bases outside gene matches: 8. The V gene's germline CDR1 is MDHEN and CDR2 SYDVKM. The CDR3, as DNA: TGTGCCAGCATCGGTGGACTAGCGGGAGGTAACTCCTACGAGCAGTACTTC. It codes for CASIGGLAGGNSYEQYF.

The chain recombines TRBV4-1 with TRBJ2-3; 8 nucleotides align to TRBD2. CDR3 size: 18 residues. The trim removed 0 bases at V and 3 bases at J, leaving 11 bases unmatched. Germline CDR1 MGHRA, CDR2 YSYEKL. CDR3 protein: CASSQDRRLAGSTDTQYF. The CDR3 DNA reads TGCGCCAGCAGCCAAGACCGACGGTTAGCGGGGTCGACAGATACGCAGTATTTT.

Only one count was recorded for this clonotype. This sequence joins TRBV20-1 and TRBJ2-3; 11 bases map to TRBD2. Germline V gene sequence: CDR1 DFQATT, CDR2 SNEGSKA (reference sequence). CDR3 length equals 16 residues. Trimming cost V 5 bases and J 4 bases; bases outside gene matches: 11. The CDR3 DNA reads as TGCAGTGCTGACCTCACTAGCGGGGGACCCTCAGATACGCAGTATTTT. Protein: CSADLTSGGPSDTQYF.

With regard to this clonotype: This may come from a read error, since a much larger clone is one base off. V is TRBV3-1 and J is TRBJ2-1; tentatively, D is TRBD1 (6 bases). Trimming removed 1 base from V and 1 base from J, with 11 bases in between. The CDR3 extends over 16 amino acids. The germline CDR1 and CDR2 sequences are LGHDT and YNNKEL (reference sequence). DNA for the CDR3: TGTGCCAGCAGCCAAGTGGGGGCGAGTTCCTACAATGAGCAGTTCTTC. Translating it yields CASSQVGASSYNEQFF.

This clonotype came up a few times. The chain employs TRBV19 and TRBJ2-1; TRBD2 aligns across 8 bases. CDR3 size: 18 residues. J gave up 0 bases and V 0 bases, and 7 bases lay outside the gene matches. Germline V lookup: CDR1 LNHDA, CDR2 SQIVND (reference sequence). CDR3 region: CASSIDGGATSSYNEQFF. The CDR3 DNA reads TGTGCCAGTAGTATAGACGGGGGGGCAACGAGCTCCTACAATGAGCAGTTCTTC.

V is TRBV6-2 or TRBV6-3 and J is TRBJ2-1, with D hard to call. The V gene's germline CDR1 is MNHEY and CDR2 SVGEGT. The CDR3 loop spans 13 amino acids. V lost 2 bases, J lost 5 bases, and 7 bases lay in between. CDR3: CASSYRSDNEQFF. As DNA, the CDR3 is TGTGCCAGCAGTTACCGGAGCGACAATGAGCAGTTCTTC.

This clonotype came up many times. The CDR3 sequence is CASSLGGERWNEQFF. As DNA, the CDR3 is TGTGCCAGCAGCTTAGGGGGCGAGAGGTGGAATGAGCAGTTCTTC. This chain links TRBV7-2 with TRBJ2-1; the D gene is possibly TRBD1 (5 bases). CDR3 length: 15 amino acids. The V gene's germline CDR1 is SGHTA and CDR2 FQGNSA. Between the trimmed V and J ends, which lost 1 base and 7 bases, there was a span of 14 bases. Supplemented by reference TRBV7-2 and TRBJ2-1, the full variable domain reads GAGVSQSPSNKVTEKGKDVELRCDPISGHTALYWYRQSLGQGLEFLIYFQGNSAPDKSGLPSDRFSAERTGGSVSTLTIQRTQQEDSAVYLCASSLGGERWNEQFFGPGTRLTVL.

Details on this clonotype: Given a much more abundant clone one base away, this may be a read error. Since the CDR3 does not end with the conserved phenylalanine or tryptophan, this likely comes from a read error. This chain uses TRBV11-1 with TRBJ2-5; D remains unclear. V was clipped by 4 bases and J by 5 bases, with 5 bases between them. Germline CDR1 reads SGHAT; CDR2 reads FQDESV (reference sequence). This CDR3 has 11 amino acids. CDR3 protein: CASSYWETQYL. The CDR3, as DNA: TGTGCCAGCAGCTACTGGGAGACCCAGTACCTC.

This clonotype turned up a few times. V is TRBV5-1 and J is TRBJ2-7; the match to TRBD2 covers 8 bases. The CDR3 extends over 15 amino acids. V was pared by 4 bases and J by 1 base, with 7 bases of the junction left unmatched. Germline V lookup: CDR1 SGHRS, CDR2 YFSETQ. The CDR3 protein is CASSPIAGTSYEQYF. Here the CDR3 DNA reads TGCGCCAGCAGCCCCATAGCGGGAACTTCCTACGAGCAGTACTTC. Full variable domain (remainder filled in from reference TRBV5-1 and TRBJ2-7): KAGVTQTPRYLIKTRGQQVTLSCSPISGHRSVSWYQQTPGQGLQFLFEYFSETQRNKGNFPGRFSGRQFSNSRSEMNVSTLELGDSALYLCASSPIAGTSYEQYFGPGTRLTVT.

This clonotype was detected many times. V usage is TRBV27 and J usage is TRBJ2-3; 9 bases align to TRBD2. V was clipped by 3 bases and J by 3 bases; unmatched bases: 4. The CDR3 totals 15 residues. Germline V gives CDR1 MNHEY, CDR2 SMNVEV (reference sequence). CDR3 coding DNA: TGTGCCAGCAGTTTCTCGGCGGGGGGGACAGATACGCAGTATTTT. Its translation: CASSFSAGGTDTQYF.

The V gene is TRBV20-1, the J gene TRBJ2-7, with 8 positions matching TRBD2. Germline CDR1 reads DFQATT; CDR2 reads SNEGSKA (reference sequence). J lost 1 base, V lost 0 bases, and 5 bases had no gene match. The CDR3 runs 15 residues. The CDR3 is CSARDAGGQSYEQYF. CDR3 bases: TGCAGTGCTAGAGATGCGGGGGGCCAGTCCTACGAGCAGTACTTC.

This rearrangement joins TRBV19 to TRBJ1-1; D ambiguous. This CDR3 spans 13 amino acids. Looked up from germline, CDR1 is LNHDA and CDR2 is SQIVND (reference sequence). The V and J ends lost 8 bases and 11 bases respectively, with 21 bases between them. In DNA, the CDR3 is TGTGCCAGTGCTAGTAGGACTTGGGATCGTGCTTTCTTT. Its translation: CASASRTWDRAFF. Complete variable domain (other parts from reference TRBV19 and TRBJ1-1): DGGITQSPKYLFRKEGQNVTLSCEQNLNHDAMYWYRQDPGQGLRLIYYSQIVNDFQKGDIAEGYSVSREKKESFPLTVTSAQKNPTAFYLCASASRTWDRAFFGQGTRLTVV.

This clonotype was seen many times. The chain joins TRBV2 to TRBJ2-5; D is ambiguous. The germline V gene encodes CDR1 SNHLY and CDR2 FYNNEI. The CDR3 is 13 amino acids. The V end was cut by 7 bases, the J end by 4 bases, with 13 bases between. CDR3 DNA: TGTGCCAGCAAATCGGGCTTTTTAGAGACCCAGTACTTC. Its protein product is CASKSGFLETQYF.

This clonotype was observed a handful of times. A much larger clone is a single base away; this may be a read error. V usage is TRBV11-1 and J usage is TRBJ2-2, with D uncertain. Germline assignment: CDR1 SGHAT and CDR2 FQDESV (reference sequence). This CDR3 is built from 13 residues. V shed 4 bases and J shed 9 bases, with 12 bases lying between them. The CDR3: CASSSGLGRELFF. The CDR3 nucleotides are TGTGCCAGCAGCTCTGGTCTCGGCCGGGAGCTGTTTTTT.

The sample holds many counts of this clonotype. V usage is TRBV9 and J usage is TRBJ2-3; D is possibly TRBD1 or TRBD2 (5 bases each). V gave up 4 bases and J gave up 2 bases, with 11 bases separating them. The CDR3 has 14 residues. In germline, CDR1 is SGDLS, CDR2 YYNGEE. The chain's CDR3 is CASSSRDLTDTQYF. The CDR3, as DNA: TGTGCCAGCAGCTCCCGGGACCTCACAGATACGCAGTATTTT.